This TCR beta chain appears in the sequencing data of a study of cytomegalovirus exposure and HLA in healthy donors. Overall study: The 120 validation repertoires used the same platform as the roughly 700 first-cohort repertoires (as reported by a later analysis).

V was pared by 0 bases and J by 6 bases, with 10 bases between. Per the germline V gene, CDR1 is SGHNT and CDR2 is YYREEE (reference sequence). CDR3 length: 14 residues. Libraries were prepared by immunoSEQ multiplex PCR; TCRdb keeps only in-frame clonotypes and omits some of them. The sample lists some 60,000 clones, approximately 96% seen once, with approximately 1% in the top ten. Study outcomes and limitations: Listed as cytomegalovirus-associated were 164 TCR beta chains. Subsequent analysis showed first-cohort TCR clusters tending to co-occur in some 120 validation repertoires.

A note on this clone: What it binds is not known.

The donors were in the approximately 120-subject validation cohort; that cohort was separate from the approximately 700-subject first cohort. The TCR originated in a man younger than 30 in good health and CMV-seronegative. V usage is TRBV5-4 and J usage is TRBJ2-1; a weak D match, TRBD2 (6 bases). The sequencing sample was made of PBMCs. For the CDR3, the DNA is TGTGCCAGCAGCTTGGTTCCGGGAGTCAATGAGCAGTTCTTC. Protein: CASSLVPGVNEQFF.